Below, 17 T cell receptor beta chains from the same sample are listed, as sequenced in a study of shared clonotypes between healthy human individuals. TCRdb keeps only in-frame clones here, not all; method: immunoSEQ multiplex PCR. The sample has about 2.4 million clones; over 85% are singletons. The material sequenced was naive CD4+ T cells from PBMCs. The subset was: CD45RA+ positively selected. The source of these receptors is a man aged 18 to 35 in good health. Some clones in this sample may be carry-over from other donors' samples.

This rearrangement joins TRBV5-1 to TRBJ1-6; weak D call: TRBD1 (6 bases). V shed 5 bases and J shed 0 bases, with 12 bases lying between them. The CDR3 has 16 amino acids. The germline gives CDR1 SGHRS, CDR2 YFSETQ. CDR3 nucleotide sequence: TGCGCCAGCAGAGTGAACAGGGACTCCTATAATTCACCCCTCCACTTT. Encoded protein: CASRVNRDSYNSPLHF.

The chain uses TRBV30 and TRBJ1-2; perhaps TRBD1 as D (6 bases). Trimming pared 0 bases from V and 5 bases from J, leaving 13 bases between. The germline gives CDR1 GTSNPN, CDR2 SVGIG (reference sequence). The CDR3 loop spans 14 amino acids. The CDR3 sequence: CAWSVRGGSYGYTF. The CDR3 nucleotides are TGTGCCTGGAGTGTACGAGGGGGTTCTTATGGCTACACCTTC.

This clone was seen just once. V and J are TRBV27 and TRBJ2-1; possibly TRBD1 or TRBD2 for D (5 bases each). The length of the CDR3 is 16 residues. The germline V and J ends were trimmed by 8 bases and 1 base, with 18 bases remaining between them. Per germline, CDR1 MNHEY and CDR2 SMNVEV (reference sequence). The CDR3 loop is CASGRVGVRSYNEQFF. CDR3 sequence (DNA): TGTGCCAGCGGCAGAGTGGGGGTGCGGTCCTACAATGAGCAGTTCTTC.

The chain has TRBV15 and TRBJ1-2; 7 bases are a match to TRBD1. Germline trimming cut 8 bases from V and 2 bases from J; bases unmatched to any gene: 14. The germline gives CDR1 LNHNV, CDR2 YYDKDF (reference sequence). The CDR3 covers 16 residues. The CDR3 sequence is CATLVPKRTGNYGYTF. The DNA for the CDR3 is TGTGCCACCCTCGTACCTAAGAGGACAGGAAACTATGGCTACACCTTC.

The rearrangement joins TRBV5-4 to TRBJ1-2; D call uncertain. The germline gives CDR1 SGHNT, CDR2 YYREEE (reference sequence). Trimming removed 2 bases at V and 4 bases at J, with 9 bases between. This CDR3 has 13 residues. Here the CDR3 reads CASSLRAAYGYTF. CDR3 DNA sequence: TGTGCCAGCAGCTTAAGGGCCGCCTATGGCTACACCTTC.

The V gene is TRBV7-2, the J gene TRBJ1-2; 7 bases map to TRBD1. V was pared by 1 base and J by 5 bases, with 7 bases of the junction left unmatched. CDR1 is SGHTA and CDR2 is FQGNSA in the germline V gene. The CDR3 runs 15 residues. This chain's CDR3 is CASSLVGDRVYGYTF. The CDR3, as DNA: TGTGCCAGCAGCTTAGTAGGAGACAGGGTGTATGGCTACACCTTC. The full variable domain, with the rest looked up from reference TRBV7-2 and TRBJ1-2, is GAGVSQSPSNKVTEKGKDVELRCDPISGHTALYWYRQSLGQGLEFLIYFQGNSAPDKSGLPSDRFSAERTGGSVSTLTIQRTQQEDSAVYLCASSLVGDRVYGYTFGSGTRLTVV.

The sample holds one count of this clone. This chain uses TRBV5-1 with TRBJ2-6; no clear D gene. In germline, CDR1 is SGHRS, CDR2 YFSETQ. The CDR3 contains 14 residues. V lost 9 bases and J lost 2, with 12 bases in between. For the CDR3, the DNA is TGCGCCACCACTACAGAGCCTGGGGCCAACGTCCTGACTTTC. As protein: CATTTEPGANVLTF. Drawing the rest from reference TRBV5-1 and TRBJ2-6, the complete variable domain is KAGVTQTPRYLIKTRGQQVTLSCSPISGHRSVSWYQQTPGQGLQFLFEYFSETQRNKGNFPGRFSGRQFSNSRSEMNVSTLELGDSALYLCATTTEPGANVLTFGAGSRLTVL.

The chain is built from TRBV7-9 and TRBJ2-3; maybe TRBD1 (6 bases). Per the germline V gene, CDR1 is SEHNR and CDR2 is FQNEAQ (reference sequence). With 5 bases removed from V and 3 bases from J, the gap between germline ends came to 21 bases. The CDR3 is 17 residues long. CDR3 sequence (DNA): TGTGCCAGCAGCCCAAAACGCCCTGCAGGGACAACAGATACGCAGTATTTT. Translating gives CASSPKRPAGTTDTQYF.

The chain employs TRBV7-3 and TRBJ2-2; no clear D gene. V was pared by 5 bases and J by 0 bases, with 10 bases between. CDR1 is SGHTA and CDR2 is FQGTGA in the germline V gene. This CDR3 has 15 residues. DNA for the CDR3: TGTGCCAGCAGCAAGGTGGGGACGAACACCGGGGAGCTGTTTTTT. It specifies CASSKVGTNTGELFF.

V gene TRBV2 combines with J gene TRBJ2-7; no clear D gene. In germline, CDR1 is SNHLY, CDR2 FYNNEI. V was clipped by 1 base and J by 6 bases, with 4 bases between them. The CDR3 has 11 amino acids. In DNA, the CDR3 is TGTGCCAGCAGTGAAGTAGTCGAGCAGTACTTC. It codes for CASSEVVEQYF.

The V gene is TRBV25-1, the J gene TRBJ1-2; D call uncertain. Germline V gene data show CDR1 as MGHDK and CDR2 as SYGVNS. Trimming removed 5 bases at V and 4 bases at J, with 8 bases between. This CDR3 region has 12 residues. The CDR3 region is CASSNPTYGYTF. CDR3 sequence (DNA): TGTGCCAGCAGTAACCCGACCTATGGCTACACCTTC.

The chain employs TRBV7-2 and TRBJ2-6; 11 positions agree with TRBD1. Per germline, CDR1 SGHTA and CDR2 FQGNSA. The CDR3 consists of 18 residues. V was clipped by 5 bases and J by 1 base; unmatched bases: 7. The CDR3 loop is CASSRLGDRGSGANVLTF. CDR3 coding DNA: TGTGCCAGCAGCCGACTTGGGGACAGGGGGTCTGGGGCCAACGTCCTGACTTTC.

The chain couples TRBV5-4 to TRBJ2-2, with D possibly being TRBD2 (6 bases). The CDR3 is made up of 17 amino acids. Germline V lookup: CDR1 SGHNT, CDR2 YYREEE (reference sequence). Between the trimmed V and J ends, which lost 9 bases and 1 base, there was a span of 22 bases. The DNA for the CDR3 is TGTGCCACTTCGTCACGGACCGGGAGAGGGAACACCGGGGAGCTGTTTTTT. This codes for CATSSRTGRGNTGELFF.

The chain combines TRBV4-3 with TRBJ2-7; 7 bases align to TRBD1. Germline CDR1 LGHNA, CDR2 YSLEER. The trim removed 4 bases at V and 2 bases at J, leaving 8 bases unmatched. CDR3 size: 15 residues. For the CDR3, the DNA is TGCGCCAGCAGCCCTTACACAGGGGACCCCTACGAGCAGTACTTC. Its translation: CASSPYTGDPYEQYF.

The chain recombines TRBV28 with TRBJ1-1; D not resolved. Looked up from germline, CDR1 is MDHEN and CDR2 is SYDVKM. The V end lost 5 bases, the J end lost 10 bases, and 17 bases lay between the germline ends. The CDR3 totals 13 residues. The CDR3 region has the DNA TGTGCCAGCAGTAACCTCGGCCAGCGACGAGCTTTCTTT. It translates to CASSNLGQRRAFF.

Comment on this clone: Other DNA sequences from this sample encode an identical CDR3 as well. The chain has TRBV5-1 and TRBJ2-1, with D hard to call. Germline V CDR1 and CDR2: SGHRS, YFSETQ. V was shortened by 0 bases and J by 1 base, with 8 bases between the two germline ends. This CDR3 comprises 15 residues. The CDR3 here is CASSLAGQSYNEQFF. For the CDR3, the DNA is TGCGCCAGCAGCTTGGCTGGCCAATCCTACAATGAGCAGTTCTTC.

The V gene is TRBV11-3, the J gene TRBJ2-3; D ambiguous. The CDR3 runs 15 residues. CDR1 and CDR2 (germline): SGHNT, YENEEA. Trimming left V 0 bases short and J 5 bases short, with 12 bases between. The CDR3 loop reads CASSLEWGRQDTQYF. The CDR3 DNA is TGTGCCAGCAGCTTAGAATGGGGTAGGCAAGATACGCAGTATTTT.